Below, one T cell receptor (beta chain) is given with its context. Its antigen is not identified. Libraries were prepared by immunoSEQ multiplex PCR; TCRdb keeps only in-frame clonotypes and omits some of them. Of hundreds of thousands of clones detected, over 95% appear once; the ten largest clones hold 0.1% to 0.11%. CD45RO-negative CD8 cells positively selected for CCR7 made up the naive population, which excluded terminally differentiated effector memory CD45RA+ cells. The data were taken from a study of shared clonotypes between healthy human individuals. Findings and limits, study-wide: Some naive CD4 clonotypes, 4% to 6%, turned up in common across several donors. Clonotype sharing across donors was expected to vary with sequencing depth.

This CDR3 is built from 11 residues. V gave up 0 bases and J gave up 9 bases, with 3 bases separating them. In germline, CDR1 is SNHLY, CDR2 FYNNEI. The source of this sequence is a woman aged 25 to 39 in good health. The chain is built from TRBV2 and TRBJ2-1; D uncertain. Input material: naive CD8+ T cells sorted from blood. In nucleotides, the CDR3 is TGTGCCAGCAGTGAAGCCAGTGAGCAGTTCTTC. Translated, it gives CASSEASEQFF.